What follows are 11 T cell receptor beta chains derived from one specimen sequenced in a study of metastatic and nonmetastatic thyroid tumors. TCRdb reprocessed the PCR reads via MiXCR. Of over 10,000 clones detected, 25% to 40% appear once; the ten largest clones hold roughly 10%. Patients had received no treatment of any kind before thyroid surgery. Sequencing used tumor tissue. Source of these receptors: a female donor with papillary thyroid cancer or a benign thyroid nodule (not recorded which). Some clones in this sample may be carry-over from other donors' samples.

The chain employs TRBV20-1 and TRBJ2-1; 11 bases agree with TRBD1. V lost 3 bases, J lost 6 bases, and 7 bases stayed unmatched. The CDR3 contains 15 residues. Germline V gene data show CDR1 as DFQATT and CDR2 as SNEGSKA (reference sequence). The CDR3 protein is CSASLTGTGGNEQFF. The CDR3 region has the DNA TGCAGTGCTAGTTTGACCGGGACAGGGGGCAATGAGCAGTTCTTC.

This chain links TRBV20-1 with TRBJ2-2, with 13 nucleotides matching TRBD2. Unmatched junction bases numbered 1, after V lost 0 bases and J lost 3 bases. From germline, CDR1 is DFQATT and CDR2 SNEGSKA (reference sequence). This CDR3 region has 16 residues. The CDR3 is CSAREGLAGDTGELFF. The CDR3 nucleotides read TGCAGTGCTAGAGAAGGACTAGCGGGAGACACCGGGGAGCTGTTTTTT.

This clone showed up just a few times. The junction shows a germline mismatch at one end, possibly a read error. Additional DNA sequences in this sample encode the identical CDR3. The rearrangement links TRBV6-1 to TRBJ2-1, with 9 bases matching TRBD2. The CDR3 is made up of 14 amino acids. The germline V gene encodes CDR1 MNHNS and CDR2 SASEGT. This chain's CDR3 is CASSVAGEGNEQFF. The DNA of the CDR3 is TGTGCCAGCAGCGTAGCGGGAGAGGGCAATGAACAGTTCTTC.

J is TRBJ2-1 and V is TRBV12-3 or TRBV12-4; D not resolved. Trimming stripped 8 bases from V and 12 bases from J, with 14 bases between. The CDR3 is 11 amino acids. CDR3 DNA: TGTGCCAGCGGCCTACTTTATGGGCAGTTCTTC. Translated: CASGLLYGQFF.

By sample fraction, this clone is medium-sized. The V and J genes are TRBV19 and TRBJ2-7; TRBD1 aligns across 8 bases. Germline trimming cut 4 bases from V and 6 bases from J; bases unmatched to any gene: 5. Germline CDR1 reads LNHDA; CDR2 reads SQIVND (reference sequence). The CDR3 is 13 residues long. CDR3 in DNA: TGTGCCAGTAGTACCCTGACAGGGGTCGAGCAGTACTTC. The encoded protein is CASSTLTGVEQYF.

V gene TRBV27 combines with J gene TRBJ2-7, with D unresolved. V lost 4 bases and J 4 bases, leaving 17 bases between the germline ends. Germline-derived CDR1 and CDR2 are MNHEY and SMNVEV (reference sequence). This CDR3 spans 15 amino acids. The chain's CDR3 is CASSSRASSTYEQYF. The CDR3 DNA sequence: TGTGCCAGCAGTTCCCGGGCCTCCTCGACGTACGAGCAGTACTTC.

This clone was observed at least ten times. The rearrangement links TRBV20-1 to TRBJ2-1; TRBD2 aligns across 12 bases. The length of the CDR3 is 15 residues. V shed 4 bases and J 6 bases; nucleotides not matched to a gene: 7. Germline CDR1 reads DFQATT; CDR2 reads SNEGSKA (reference sequence). CDR3 sequence reads: CSATSSGRASNEQFF. The CDR3 DNA is TGCAGTGCTACTTCTAGCGGGAGGGCCTCCAATGAGCAGTTCTTC.

This chain links TRBV6-2 or TRBV6-3 with TRBJ2-1, with 7 nucleotides matching TRBD2. The CDR3 spans 14 residues. The V gene's germline CDR1 is MNHEY and CDR2 SVGEGT. V lost 6 bases to trimming and J lost 6 bases; unmatched junction nucleotides: 8. In DNA, the CDR3 is TGTGCCAGCAGGTCGGGGGGAGGGCCCAATGAGCAGTTCTTC. Amino acids: CASRSGGGPNEQFF.

This clone was counted a few times. The chain couples TRBV9 to TRBJ2-1, with TRBD2 matching over 13 bases. V trimming: 4 bases; J trimming: 9 bases; junction bases outside the gene matches: 4. The CDR3 consists of 14 residues. CDR1 is SGDLS, CDR2 YYNGEE, per germline. CDR3 DNA: TGTGCCAGCAGCTGGGGACTAGCGGGAATTGAGCAGTTCTTC. Its translation is CASSWGLAGIEQFF.

By sample share, this clone is medium-sized (0.01 to 0.1%). The V gene is TRBV2, the J gene TRBJ2-3, with 7 bases fitting TRBD2. This CDR3 is built from 15 residues. J lost 1 base, V lost 4 bases, and 5 bases had no gene match. Germline V lookup: CDR1 SNHLY, CDR2 FYNNEI. In DNA form, the CDR3 reads TGTGCCAGCAGTGTCGGTACTAGCGGCACAGATACGCAGTATTTT. Its translation: CASSVGTSGTDTQYF. Complete variable domain (other parts from reference TRBV2 and TRBJ2-3): EPEVTQTPSHQVTQMGQEVILRCVPISNHLYFYWYRQILGQKVEFLVSFYNNEISEKSEIFDDQFSVERPDGSNFTLKIRSTKLEDSAMYFCASSVGTSGTDTQYFGPGTRLTVL.

This clone is labeled medium-sized. One end of the junction varies from germline; a read error may be responsible. This chain connects TRBV20-1 to TRBJ1-1; no definite D call. The CDR3 spans 11 residues. Germline values: CDR1 DFQATT, CDR2 SNEGSKA (reference sequence). The CDR3: CSAVENAEAFF. The CDR3, as DNA: TGCAGTGCTGTGGAGAACGCTGAAGCTTTCTTT.